The next 9 T cell receptor beta chains were all read from a single sample in a study of molecular identifiers for immune sequencing clone quantification. TCRdb independently ran MiXCR on the PCR reads; one entry per CDR3 protein. The sample lists hundreds of thousands of distinct CDR3 sequences; under 25% were seen once. Sequencing was carried out using naive CD8+ T cells from blood, with Jurkat cell RNA spiked in. Subset: FACS-sorted CD8+CD4-CCR7+CD45RA+ naive T cells. The source is a human donor in good health. Some libraries in this study had Jurkat cell RNA spiked in.

A few counts support this clonotype. The chain is built from TRBV6-5 and TRBJ2-7, with D uncertain. Germline CDR1 reads MNHEY; CDR2 reads SVGAGI. The CDR3 is 13 amino acids. Trimming took 3 bases from V and 0 from J, leaving 6 bases between them. The CDR3 loop is CASSYEYSYEQYF. CDR3 bases: TGTGCCAGCAGTTATGAGTACTCCTACGAGCAGTACTTC.

V is TRBV28 and J is TRBJ1-1, with D unclear. Trimming removed 5 bases from V and 3 bases from J, with 19 bases in between. Germline assignment: CDR1 MDHEN and CDR2 SYDVKM. The CDR3 length is 16 residues. CDR3 sequence reads: CASSMAGKGRDTEAFF. The CDR3 DNA is TGTGCCAGCAGTATGGCGGGAAAAGGTAGAGACACTGAAGCTTTCTTT.

Regarding this clonotype: A much larger clone lies one base from this, so it may be a read error. The chain carries TRBV30 and TRBJ2-7, with D perhaps TRBD1 or TRBD2 (5 bases each). Between the trimmed V and J ends, which lost 1 base and 6 bases, there was a span of 16 bases. The germline V gene has CDR1 GTSNPN and CDR2 SVGIG (reference sequence). The CDR3 covers 14 residues. The CDR3 DNA follows: TGTGCCTGGAGTGGCCGGGACCTAGGCTCCGAGCAGTACTTC. Translating it yields CAWSGRDLGSEQYF.

This clonotype was seen more than once but under ten times. V usage is TRBV9 and J usage is TRBJ2-3; D gene uncertain. The germline V gene has CDR1 SGDLS and CDR2 YYNGEE. Trimming removed 4 bases at V and 0 bases at J, with 21 bases between. This CDR3 spans 18 amino acids. The DNA for the CDR3 is TGTGCCAGCAGCCGATATGGAGAGGTGGGCCCTAGCACAGATACGCAGTATTTT. This codes for CASSRYGEVGPSTDTQYF.

The chain carries TRBV7-9 and TRBJ1-5; D is ambiguous. In germline, CDR1 is SEHNR, CDR2 FQNEAQ (reference sequence). This CDR3 is built from 15 residues. Trimming left V 0 bases short and J 8 bases short, with 14 bases between. CDR3 nucleotide sequence: TGTGCCAGCAGCTTAGCAAGCGCTGCTTGGGAGCCCCAGCATTTT. Amino acid sequence: CASSLASAAWEPQHF.

Comments on this clonotype: With a much larger clone just one base away, this may be a read error. The chain recombines TRBV6-6 with TRBJ1-1, with TRBD1 as a possible D gene (6 bases). Trimming took off 5 bases at V and 5 bases at J, with 21 bases between the two ends. The CDR3 totals 16 residues. The V gene's germline CDR1 is MNHNY and CDR2 SVGAGI (reference sequence). CDR3 amino acids: CASSPPGWGRNTEAFF. CDR3 sequence (DNA): TGTGCCAGCAGTCCTCCGGGATGGGGGCGGAATACTGAAGCTTTCTTT.

This clonotype was observed a few times. The conserved closing phenylalanine or tryptophan is absent in this CDR3, likely reflecting a read error. This chain links TRBV28 with TRBJ1-1, with a weak D call TRBD1 (6 bases). The CDR3 runs 14 residues. V was clipped by 3 bases and J by 6 bases, with 14 bases between them. The germline gives CDR1 MDHEN, CDR2 SYDVKM. This CDR3 reads CASSFWGKGAEAFV. The CDR3 region has the DNA TGTGCCAGCAGTTTTTGGGGAAAGGGGGCTGAAGCTTTCGTT.

This sequence joins TRBV4-3 and TRBJ2-7; 7 positions match TRBD1. Unmatched junction bases numbered 6, after V lost 0 bases and J lost 4 bases. The CDR3 runs 15 residues. Germline V gene lookup returns CDR1 LGHNA and CDR2 YSLEER. The chain's CDR3 is CASSQDSDRVYEQYF. In DNA, the CDR3 is TGCGCCAGCAGCCAAGATTCAGACAGGGTTTACGAGCAGTACTTC.

In its sample, this clonotype was seen a few times. The CDR3 DNA follows: TGCAGCGTTGAAAGCACGACGACCAGGACAGGGGGCTTCTACGAGCAGTACTTC. Amino acids: CSVESTTTRTGGFYEQYF. The chain has TRBV29-1 and TRBJ2-7, with TRBD1 identical over 11 bases. Trimming removed 2 bases from V and 3 bases from J; junction bases left unmatched: 15. CDR3 size: 18 residues. The V gene's germline CDR1 is SQVTM and CDR2 ANQGSEA.